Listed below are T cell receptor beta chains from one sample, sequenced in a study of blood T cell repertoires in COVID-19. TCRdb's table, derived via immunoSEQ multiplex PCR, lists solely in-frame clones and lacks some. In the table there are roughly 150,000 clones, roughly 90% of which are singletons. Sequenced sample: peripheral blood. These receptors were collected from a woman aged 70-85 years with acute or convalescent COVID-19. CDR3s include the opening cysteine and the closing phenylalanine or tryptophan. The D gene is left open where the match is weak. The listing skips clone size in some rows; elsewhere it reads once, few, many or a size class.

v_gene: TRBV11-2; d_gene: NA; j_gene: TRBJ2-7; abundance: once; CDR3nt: TGTGCCAGCAGCTTAGCAGGCACCCCCTCCTACGAGCAGTACTTC; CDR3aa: CASSLAGTPSYEQYF
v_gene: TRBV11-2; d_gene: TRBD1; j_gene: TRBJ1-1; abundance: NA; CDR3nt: TGTGCCAGCAGCTCGGGGACAGGGTACACTGAAGCTTTCTTT; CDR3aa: CASSSGTGYTEAFF
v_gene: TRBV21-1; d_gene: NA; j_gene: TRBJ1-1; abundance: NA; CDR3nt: TGTGCCAGCAGCAAAGCGCTTGGCAGGATGAACACTGAAGCTTTCTTT; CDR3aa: CASSKALGRMNTEAFF
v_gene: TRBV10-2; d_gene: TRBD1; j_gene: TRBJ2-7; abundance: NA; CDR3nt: TGCGCCAGCAGGGTGGGACAGGGGGTAACCTACGAGCAGTACTTC; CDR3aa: CASRVGQGVTYEQYF
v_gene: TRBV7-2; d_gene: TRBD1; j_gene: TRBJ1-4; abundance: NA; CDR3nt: TGTGCCAGCAGCTCTACGCCCGGGACAGGGATTAATGAAAAACTGTTTTTT; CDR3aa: CASSSTPGTGINEKLFF
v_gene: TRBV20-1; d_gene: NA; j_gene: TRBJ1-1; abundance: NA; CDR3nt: TGCAGTGCTAGTAAACAGTCATACACTGAAGCTTTCTTT; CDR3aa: CSASKQSYTEAFF
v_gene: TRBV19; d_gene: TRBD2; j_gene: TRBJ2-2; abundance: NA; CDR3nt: TGTGCCACCAGTCGGGTAGGGACTAGCGGGAACACCGGGGAGCTGTTTTTT; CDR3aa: CATSRVGTSGNTGELFF
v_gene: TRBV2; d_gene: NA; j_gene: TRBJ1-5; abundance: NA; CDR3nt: TGTGCCAGCAGTGAGGGAGGTCGGGAACTACTACAGGATAGCAATCAGCCCCAGCATTTT; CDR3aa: CASSEGGRELLQDSNQPQHF
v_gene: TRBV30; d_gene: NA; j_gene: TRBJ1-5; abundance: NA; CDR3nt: TGTGCCTGGAGTGTACAGGGCCTTAGCAATCAGCCCCAGCATTTT; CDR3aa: CAWSVQGLSNQPQHF
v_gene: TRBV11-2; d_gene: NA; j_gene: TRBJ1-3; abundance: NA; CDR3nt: TGTGCCAGCAGCTTACCCCATGGGACTTACTCTGGAAACACCATATATTTT; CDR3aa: CASSLPHGTYSGNTIYF
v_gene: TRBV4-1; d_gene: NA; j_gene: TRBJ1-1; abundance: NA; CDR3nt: TGCGCCAGCAGCCAAGAGGGGGGGGACCTAGGGGCTTTCTTT; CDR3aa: CASSQEGGDLGAFF
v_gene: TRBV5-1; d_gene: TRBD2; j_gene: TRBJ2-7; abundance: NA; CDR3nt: TGCGCCAGCAGCTTGGATAGCGGGGGGCCGTCCCACTTC; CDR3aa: CASSLDSGGPSHF
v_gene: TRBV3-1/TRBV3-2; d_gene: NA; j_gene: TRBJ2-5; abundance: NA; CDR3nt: TGTGCCAGCAGCCAAGCTATGGAGACCCAGTACTTC; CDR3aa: CASSQAMETQYF
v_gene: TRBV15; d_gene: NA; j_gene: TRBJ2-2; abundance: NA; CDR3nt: TGTGCCACCAGCAGAGATCGGACCGGGGAGCTGTTTTTT; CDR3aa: CATSRDRTGELFF
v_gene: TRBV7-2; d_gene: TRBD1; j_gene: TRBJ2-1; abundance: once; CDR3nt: TGTGCCAGCAGCCAAGACAGGGCTACCTACAATGAGCAGTTCTTC; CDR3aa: CASSQDRATYNEQFF
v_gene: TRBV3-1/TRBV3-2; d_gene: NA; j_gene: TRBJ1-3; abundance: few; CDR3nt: TGTGCCAGCAGCAAACATGGGGCGGGAAACACCATATATTTT; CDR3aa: CASSKHGAGNTIYF
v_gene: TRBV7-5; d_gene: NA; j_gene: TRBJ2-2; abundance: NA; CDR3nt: TGTGCCAGAAGCTTATATTTGGGGAGGAACACCGGGGAGCTGTTTTTT; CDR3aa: CARSLYLGRNTGELFF
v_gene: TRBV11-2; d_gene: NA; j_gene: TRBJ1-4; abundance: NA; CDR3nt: TGTGCCAGCAGCACCATTGACAGATATAATGAAAAACTGTTTTTT; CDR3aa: CASSTIDRYNEKLFF
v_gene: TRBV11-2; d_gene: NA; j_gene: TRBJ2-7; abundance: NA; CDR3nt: TGTGCCAGCAGCTTCGGCGGCCCCTCGACGGTCTACGAGCAGTACTTC; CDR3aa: CASSFGGPSTVYEQYF